What follows is one T cell receptor beta chain and its context. CDR3 and TCR beta VDJ profiling relied on genomic DNA as the template. TCRdb reanalysed the reads using MiXCR and keeps one entry per CDR3 protein. The sample yields roughly 80,000 distinct CDR3 sequences, approximately 45% seen once. Germline loops: CDR1 SGHDN, CDR2 FVKESK. The junction had 6 bases not matched to a gene; V was cut back by 5 bases and J by 3 bases. There are 16 residues in the CDR3. The data were taken from a study of CD8+CD57+ T cells in acquired aplastic anemia. The sequenced sample consisted of sorted CD4+, CD8+, or CD8+CD57+ T cells (not recorded which) from PBMCs. The rearrangement uses TRBV14 and TRBJ2-1; 11 bases are shared with TRBD2. This sequence originates from a human donor in good health, serving as a control. The CDR3 region has the DNA TGTGCCAGCAGCGAGGGACTAGCGGCCATCTACAATGAGCAGTTCTTC. Translated, it gives CASSEGLAAIYNEQFF.